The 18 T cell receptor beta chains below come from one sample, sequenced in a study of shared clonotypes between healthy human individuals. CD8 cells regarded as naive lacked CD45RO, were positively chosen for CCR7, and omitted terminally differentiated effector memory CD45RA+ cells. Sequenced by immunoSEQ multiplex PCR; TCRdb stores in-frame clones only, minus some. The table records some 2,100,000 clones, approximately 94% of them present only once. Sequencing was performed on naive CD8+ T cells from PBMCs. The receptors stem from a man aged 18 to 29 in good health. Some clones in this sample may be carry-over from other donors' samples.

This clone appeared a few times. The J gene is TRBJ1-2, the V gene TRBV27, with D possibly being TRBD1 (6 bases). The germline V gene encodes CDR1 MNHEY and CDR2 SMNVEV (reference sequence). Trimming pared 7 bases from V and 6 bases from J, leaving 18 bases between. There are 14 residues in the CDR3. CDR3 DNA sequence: TGTGCCAGCAATAGCGGACAGCTAAACAATGGCTACACCTTC. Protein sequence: CASNSGQLNNGYTF.

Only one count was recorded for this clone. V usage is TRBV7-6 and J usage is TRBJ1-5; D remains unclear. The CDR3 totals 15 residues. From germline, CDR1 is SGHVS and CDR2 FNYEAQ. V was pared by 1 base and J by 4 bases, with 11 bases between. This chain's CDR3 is CASSLVHSPNQPQHF. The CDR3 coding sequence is TGTGCCAGCAGCTTAGTTCACAGCCCTAATCAGCCCCAGCATTTT.

The CDR3 here is CASSVGGTLPPEAFF. DNA of the CDR3: TGTGCCAGCAGCGTAGGTGGGACACTGCCGCCGGAAGCTTTCTTT. V usage is TRBV9 and J usage is TRBJ1-1; D might be TRBD1 (6 bases). Germline-derived CDR1 and CDR2 are SGDLS and YYNGEE. The CDR3 length is 15 residues. Trimming took 0 bases from V and 8 from J, leaving 17 bases between them.

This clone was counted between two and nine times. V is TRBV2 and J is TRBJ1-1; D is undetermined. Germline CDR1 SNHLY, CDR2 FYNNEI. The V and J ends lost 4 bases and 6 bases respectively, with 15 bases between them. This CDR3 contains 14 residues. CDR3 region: CASSVWQDPPEAFF. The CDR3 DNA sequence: TGTGCCAGCAGTGTGTGGCAGGACCCCCCTGAAGCTTTCTTT.

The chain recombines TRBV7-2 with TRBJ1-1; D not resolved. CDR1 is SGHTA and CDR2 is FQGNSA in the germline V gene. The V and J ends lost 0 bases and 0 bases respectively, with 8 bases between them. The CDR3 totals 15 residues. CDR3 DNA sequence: TGTGCCAGCAGCTTAGCTCCGAACCTGAACACTGAAGCTTTCTTT. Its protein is CASSLAPNLNTEAFF.

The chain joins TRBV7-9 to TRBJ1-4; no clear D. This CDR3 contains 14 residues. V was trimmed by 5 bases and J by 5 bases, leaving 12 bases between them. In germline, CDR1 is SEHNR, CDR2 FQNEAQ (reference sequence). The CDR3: CASSPHARNEKLFF. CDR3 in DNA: TGTGCCAGCAGCCCCCACGCCAGAAATGAAAAACTGTTTTTT.

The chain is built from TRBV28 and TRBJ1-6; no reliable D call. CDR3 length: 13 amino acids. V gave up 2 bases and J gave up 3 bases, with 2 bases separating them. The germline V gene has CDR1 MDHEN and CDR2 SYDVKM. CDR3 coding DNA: TGTGCCAGCAGTTTAATCTATAATTCACCCCTCCACTTT. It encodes CASSLIYNSPLHF.

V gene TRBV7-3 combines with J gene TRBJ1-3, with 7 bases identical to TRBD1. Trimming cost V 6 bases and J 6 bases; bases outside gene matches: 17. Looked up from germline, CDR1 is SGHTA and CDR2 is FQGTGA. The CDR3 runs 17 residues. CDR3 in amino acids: CASSIEELGTEKNTIYF. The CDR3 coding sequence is TGTGCCAGCAGTATTGAGGAACTAGGGACAGAGAAAAACACCATATATTTT.

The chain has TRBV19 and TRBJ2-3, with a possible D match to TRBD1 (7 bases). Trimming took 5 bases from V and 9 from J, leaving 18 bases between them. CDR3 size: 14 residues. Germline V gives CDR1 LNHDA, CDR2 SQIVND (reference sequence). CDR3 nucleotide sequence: TGTGCCAGTAGTGCCTCAGGGGGGAGCTTAACGCAGTATTTT. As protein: CASSASGGSLTQYF.

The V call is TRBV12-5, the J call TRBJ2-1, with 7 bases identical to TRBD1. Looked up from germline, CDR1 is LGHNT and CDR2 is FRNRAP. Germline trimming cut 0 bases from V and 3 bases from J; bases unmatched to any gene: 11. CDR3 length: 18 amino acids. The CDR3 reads CASGLVPPTGAHYNEQFF. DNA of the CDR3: TGTGCTAGTGGTTTGGTACCGCCCACAGGGGCCCACTACAATGAGCAGTTCTTC.

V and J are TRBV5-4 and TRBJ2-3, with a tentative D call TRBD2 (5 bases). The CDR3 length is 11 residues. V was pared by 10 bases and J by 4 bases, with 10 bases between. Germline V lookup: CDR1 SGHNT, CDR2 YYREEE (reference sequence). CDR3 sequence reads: CAYLRADTQYF. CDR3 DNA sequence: TGTGCCTACCTGAGGGCAGATACGCAGTATTTT.

The CDR3 reads CASSLAPQRPSYNEQFF. CDR3 DNA: TGTGCCAGCAGCTTAGCCCCCCAGCGACCCTCCTACAATGAGCAGTTCTTC. This chain connects TRBV11-2 to TRBJ2-1; no clear D. Germline V gene lookup returns CDR1 SGHAT and CDR2 FQNNGV. This CDR3 spans 17 amino acids. Trimming removed 1 base from V and 0 bases from J, with 13 bases in between.

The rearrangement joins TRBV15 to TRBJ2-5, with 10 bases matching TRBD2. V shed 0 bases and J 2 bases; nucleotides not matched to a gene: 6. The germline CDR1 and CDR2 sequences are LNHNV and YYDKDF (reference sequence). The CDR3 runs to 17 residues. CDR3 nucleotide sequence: TGTGCCACCAGCAGAGACCGGACTAGCGGAGGTCAAGAGACCCAGTACTTC. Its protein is CATSRDRTSGGQETQYF.

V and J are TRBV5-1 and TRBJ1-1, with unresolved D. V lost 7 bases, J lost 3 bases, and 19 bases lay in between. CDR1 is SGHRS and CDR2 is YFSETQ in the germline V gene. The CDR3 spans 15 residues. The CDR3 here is CASQSGLTRDTEAFF. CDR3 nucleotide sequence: TGCGCCAGCCAAAGCGGACTGACAAGGGACACTGAAGCTTTCTTT.

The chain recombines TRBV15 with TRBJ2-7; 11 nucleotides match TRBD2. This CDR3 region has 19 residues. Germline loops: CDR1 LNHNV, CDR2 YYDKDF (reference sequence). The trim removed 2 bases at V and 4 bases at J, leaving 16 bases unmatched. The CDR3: CATSRSPGLAVPLGYEQYF. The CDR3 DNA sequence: TGTGCCACCAGCAGATCACCGGGACTAGCGGTCCCTCTAGGGTACGAGCAGTACTTC. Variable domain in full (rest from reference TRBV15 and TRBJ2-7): DAMVIQNPRYQVTQFGKPVTLSCSQTLNHNVMYWYQQKSSQAPKLLFHYYDKDFNNEADTPDNFQSRRPNTSFCFLDIRSPGLGDTAMYLCATSRSPGLAVPLGYEQYFGPGTRLTVT.

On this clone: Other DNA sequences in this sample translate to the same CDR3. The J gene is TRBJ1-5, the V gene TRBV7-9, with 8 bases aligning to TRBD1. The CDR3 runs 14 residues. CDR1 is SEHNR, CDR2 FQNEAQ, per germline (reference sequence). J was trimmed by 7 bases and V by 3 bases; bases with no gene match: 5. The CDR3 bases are TGTGCCAGCAGCTTGCAGGGGGCGAGCCAGCCCCAGCATTTT. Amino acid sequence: CASSLQGASQPQHF.

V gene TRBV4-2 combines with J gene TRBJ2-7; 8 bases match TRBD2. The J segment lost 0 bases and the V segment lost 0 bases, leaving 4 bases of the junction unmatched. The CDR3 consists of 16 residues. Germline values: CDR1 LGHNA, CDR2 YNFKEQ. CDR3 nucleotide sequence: TGTGCCAGCAGCCAAGACACCGGGACTAGCTCCTACGAGCAGTACTTC. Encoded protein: CASSQDTGTSSYEQYF.

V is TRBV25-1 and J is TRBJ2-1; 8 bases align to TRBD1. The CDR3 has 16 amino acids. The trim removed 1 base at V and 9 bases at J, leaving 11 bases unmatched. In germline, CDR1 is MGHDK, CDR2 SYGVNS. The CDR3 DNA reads TGTGCCAGCAGTGAATCCCATTGGACAGGGAAGGGTGAGCAGTTCTTC. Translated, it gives CASSESHWTGKGEQFF. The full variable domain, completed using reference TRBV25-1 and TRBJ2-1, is EADIYQTPRYLVIGTGKKITLECSQTMGHDKMYWYQQDPGMELHLIHYSYGVNSTEKGDLSSESTVSRIRTEHFPLTLESARPSHTSQYLCASSESHWTGKGEQFFGPGTRLTVL.